A single T cell receptor beta chain is shown here with its context. The sample originates from a study of blood T cell repertoires in COVID-19. Whole-study context: The samples span acute and convalescent COVID-19 from the United States, Italy and Spain. Nucleic acid was either cDNA or gDNA, and it came from T cells, B-cell-depleted T cells, or PBMCs.

Germline CDR1 reads SGHNT; CDR2 reads YYREEE (reference sequence). The CDR3 loop spans 15 amino acids. The junction had 10 bases not matched to a gene; V was cut back by 7 bases and J by 3 bases. In the original workflow: Estimation of nucleated cell counts was performed using reference gene primer amplification. The protocol was immunoSEQ multiplex PCR, while the TCRdb copy is restricted to in-frame clones and leaves out a portion. The V and J calls and the clone size are those of that table, but D and trimming were determined from the DNA. The sample carries around 100,000 clones, about 83% recorded once.

The sequence came from a human donor in a cohort sampled during active COVID-19. Sequencing was done on a sample of peripheral blood. The rearrangement uses TRBV5-4 and TRBJ1-1; 9 bases are a match to TRBD1. CDR3 amino acids: CASQTGGGLDTEAFF. In DNA, the CDR3 is TGTGCCAGCCAGACAGGGGGGGGTTTGGACACTGAAGCTTTCTTT.